This entry lists 30 T cell receptor beta chains sequenced from one sample in a study of blood T cell repertoires in COVID-19. Assay used: immunoSEQ multiplex PCR; TCRdb lists only in-frame clones, some missing. This table has 200,000 to 300,000 clones, approximately 86% appearing once. Source material: peripheral blood. The receptors here all came from a woman aged 25 to 39 who had recovered from COVID-19.

The rearrangement links TRBV5-4 to TRBJ2-7; 10 bases agree with TRBD1. The CDR3 spans 15 residues. Germline-derived CDR1 and CDR2 are SGHNT and YYREEE (reference sequence). J gave up 6 bases and V 0 bases, and 6 bases lay outside the gene matches. CDR3 sequence: CASSLVGTGAIEQYF. The CDR3 region has the DNA TGTGCCAGCAGCTTGGTTGGGACAGGGGCCATCGAGCAGTACTTC.

This rearrangement joins TRBV7-2 to TRBJ2-3, with TRBD1 identical over 11 bases. This CDR3 contains 15 residues. Germline assignment: CDR1 SGHTA and CDR2 FQGNSA. With V trimmed by 4 bases and J by 5 bases, 5 bases remained unmatched. This chain's CDR3 is CASSYGDRGKDTQYF. The CDR3 region has the DNA TGTGCCAGCAGCTACGGGGACAGGGGGAAAGATACGCAGTATTTT.

This clone is a singleton in its sample. This chain joins TRBV5-1 and TRBJ2-5, with 16 bases aligning to TRBD2. Trimming took 4 bases from V and 5 from J; bases not matched to a gene: 8. Germline V gene data show CDR1 as SGHRS and CDR2 as YFSETQ. The CDR3 extends over 17 amino acids. The CDR3 region is CASSPGLAGGRMETQYF. CDR3 sequence (DNA): TGCGCCAGCAGCCCGGGACTAGCGGGGGGGCGAATGGAGACCCAGTACTTC. The variable domain in full, completed from reference TRBV5-1 and TRBJ2-5, reads KAGVTQTPRYLIKTRGQQVTLSCSPISGHRSVSWYQQTPGQGLQFLFEYFSETQRNKGNFPGRFSGRQFSNSRSEMNVSTLELGDSALYLCASSPGLAGGRMETQYFGPGTRLLVL.

This chain links TRBV7-2 with TRBJ1-5; D unclear. V lost 2 bases to trimming and J lost 2 bases, with 10 bases between them. The CDR3 is 15 residues long. Germline V gene sequence: CDR1 SGHTA, CDR2 FQGNSA. The CDR3 protein is CASSLSGIGNQPQHF. CDR3 sequence (DNA): TGTGCCAGCAGCTTATCGGGGATTGGCAATCAGCCCCAGCATTTT.

V and J are TRBV7-3 and TRBJ2-5, with unresolved D. The CDR3 sequence is 13 residues long. The germline CDR1 and CDR2 sequences are SGHTA and FQGTGA. The V and J ends lost 3 bases and 1 base respectively, with 6 bases between them. The CDR3 is CASSFGSQETQYF. In nucleotides, the CDR3 is TGTGCCAGCAGCTTCGGGTCCCAAGAGACCCAGTACTTC. The full variable domain, completed using reference TRBV7-3 and TRBJ2-5, is GAGVSQTPSNKVTEKGKYVELRCDPISGHTALYWYRQSLGQGPEFLIYFQGTGAADDSGLPNDRFFAVRPEGSVSTLKIQRTERGDSAVYLCASSFGSQETQYFGPGTRLLVL.

The genes are TRBV6-5 and TRBJ2-5, with TRBD1 identical over 8 bases. Per the germline V gene, CDR1 is MNHEY and CDR2 is SVGAGI. The V segment lost 5 bases and the J segment 5 bases; nucleotides outside the gene matches: 10. There are 15 residues in the CDR3. The CDR3 DNA sequence: TGTGCCAGCAGTCCCCCTAACAGGGGGGCGGAGACCCAGTACTTC. Amino acids: CASSPPNRGAETQYF.

This clone was detected only a few times. V usage is TRBV2 and J usage is TRBJ1-2; D possibly corresponds to TRBD1 (5 bases). This CDR3 has 13 amino acids. Germline-derived CDR1 and CDR2 are SNHLY and FYNNEI. V lost 0 bases, J lost 6 bases, and 8 bases lay in between. CDR3 region: CASSEAPTDGYTF. The CDR3 DNA is TGTGCCAGCAGTGAAGCTCCGACAGATGGCTACACCTTC.

The chain couples TRBV7-3 to TRBJ2-2, with D possibly TRBD2 on 5 matching bases. The CDR3 is 16 amino acids. Trimming took off 2 bases at V and 2 bases at J, with 12 bases between the two ends. Germline V gene sequence: CDR1 SGHTA, CDR2 FQGTGA. CDR3 bases: TGTGCCAGCAGCTTATACGGGGTGGGAAACACCGGGGAGCTGTTTTTT. It yields the protein CASSLYGVGNTGELFF.

This chain joins TRBV11-3 and TRBJ2-1; tentative D call: TRBD1 (5 bases). CDR1 is SGHNT and CDR2 is YENEEA in the germline V gene. The CDR3 spans 13 residues. V lost 5 bases to trimming and J lost 9 bases, with 14 bases between them. CDR3 residues: CASSPAPRAEQFF. Written as DNA, the CDR3 is TGTGCCAGCAGCCCCGCCCCCAGGGCTGAGCAGTTCTTC.

The chain has TRBV5-4 and TRBJ2-2; 10 bases fit TRBD2. There are 19 residues in the CDR3. Germline V CDR1 and CDR2: SGHNT, YYREEE (reference sequence). Trimming took 0 bases from V and 0 from J; bases not matched to a gene: 8. The CDR3 spells CASSLVVLAGVPNTGELFF. The CDR3 bases are TGTGCCAGCAGCTTGGTGGTGCTAGCGGGGGTCCCGAACACCGGGGAGCTGTTTTTT.

The rearrangement uses TRBV5-1 and TRBJ2-3; TRBD2 matches at 11 bases. After removal of 4 bases from V and 1 base from J, the junction contained 5 bases not matched to a gene. Germline lookup yields CDR1 SGHRS and CDR2 YFSETQ. The CDR3 is 16 amino acids. CDR3 protein: CASSKGTSGGTDTQYF. For the CDR3, the DNA is TGCGCCAGCAGCAAAGGGACTAGCGGTGGCACAGATACGCAGTATTTT.

Here the CDR3 reads CASSPGTSGDQQYF. CDR3 DNA sequence: TGTGCCAGCTCACCCGGGACTAGCGGGGACCAGCAGTACTTC. V and J are TRBV18 and TRBJ2-7; 13 positions agree with TRBD2. Germline V lookup: CDR1 KGHSH, CDR2 LQKENI. The CDR3 is 14 residues long. The J segment lost 8 bases and the V segment lost 3 bases, leaving 4 bases of the junction unmatched.

The chain joins TRBV5-1 to TRBJ1-6, with 7 bases identical to TRBD1. Germline V CDR1 and CDR2: SGHRS, YFSETQ. This CDR3 region has 15 residues. V was pared by 0 bases and J by 9 bases, with 6 bases of the junction left unmatched. The CDR3 loop reads CASSLDGQVGSPLHF. The CDR3 coding sequence is TGCGCCAGCAGCTTGGATGGACAGGTGGGTTCACCCCTCCACTTT.

The rearrangement links TRBV4-2 to TRBJ2-3; 8 nucleotides align to TRBD2. V gave up 4 bases and J gave up 2 bases; unmatched junction bases: 8. Germline V gene sequence: CDR1 LGHNA, CDR2 YNFKEQ. The CDR3 totals 16 residues. The CDR3 protein is CASSPISSGATDTQYF. CDR3 nucleotide sequence: TGTGCCAGCAGCCCCATCAGTAGCGGGGCCACAGATACGCAGTATTTT.

The chain recombines TRBV5-1 with TRBJ2-1; 15 bases are shared with TRBD2. Per germline, CDR1 SGHRS and CDR2 YFSETQ. Trimming took 4 bases from V and 10 from J; bases not matched to a gene: 12. The CDR3 covers 17 residues. CDR3 sequence: CASSPGTSGGPGWEQFF. The CDR3 DNA reads TGCGCCAGCAGCCCGGGGACTAGCGGGGGGCCGGGGTGGGAGCAGTTCTTC.

The chain is built from TRBV19 and TRBJ1-1, with D possibly TRBD1 on 6 matching bases. The CDR3 is 17 amino acids. With 5 bases removed from V and 0 bases from J, the gap between germline ends came to 19 bases. Germline V gene lookup returns CDR1 LNHDA and CDR2 SQIVND (reference sequence). CDR3 sequence (DNA): TGTGCCAGTAGTGCGGCATGGGAGGGGGAAATGAACACTGAAGCTTTCTTT. Translating gives CASSAAWEGEMNTEAFF.

The chain uses TRBV5-1 and TRBJ1-4; possible D gene TRBD1, 6 bases. This CDR3 region has 16 residues. The V end was cut by 2 bases, the J end by 6 bases, with 17 bases between. Germline CDR1 SGHRS, CDR2 YFSETQ. This CDR3 reads CASSLTTGLGDEKLFF. CDR3 DNA: TGCGCCAGCAGCTTAACAACAGGGCTAGGGGATGAAAAACTGTTTTTT.

This chain uses TRBV10-1 with TRBJ2-5; 9 bases align to TRBD1. V lost 4 bases and J lost 4; bases outside the gene matches: 7. The germline CDR1 and CDR2 sequences are WNHNN and SYGVQD (reference sequence). The CDR3 runs to 15 residues. The CDR3 DNA reads TGCGCCAGCAGTGGAACCGGACAGGGGAGAGAGACCCAGTACTTC. It translates to CASSGTGQGRETQYF.

The rearrangement uses TRBV3-1 (or the pseudogene TRBV3-2) and TRBJ2-7; D might be TRBD1 (6 bases). Germline lookup yields CDR1 LGHDT and CDR2 YNNKEL (reference sequence). With 4 bases removed from V and 5 bases from J, the gap between germline ends came to 15 bases. The CDR3 runs to 14 residues. The CDR3 reads CASSLQGWSDEQYF. CDR3 DNA sequence: TGTGCCAGCAGCCTCCAGGGGTGGTCGGACGAGCAGTACTTC.

The genes are TRBV2 and TRBJ2-3; 9 nucleotides align to TRBD1. This CDR3 is 15 amino acids long. The V segment lost 3 bases and the J segment 0 bases; nucleotides outside the gene matches: 1. Germline V gene sequence: CDR1 SNHLY, CDR2 FYNNEI. The CDR3 DNA reads TGTGCCAGCAGTGAGGGGACAGGGAGCACAGATACGCAGTATTTT. It yields the protein CASSEGTGSTDTQYF.

As regards this clone: In the same sample, other DNA sequences code for this CDR3. The genes are TRBV5-6 and TRBJ2-3; D might be TRBD2 (6 bases). Trimming shortened V by 0 bases and J by 1 base, and 9 bases separated the two germline ends. The CDR3 extends over 15 amino acids. Germline values: CDR1 SGHDT, CDR2 YYEEEE. Here the CDR3 DNA reads TGTGCCAGCAGCTTGGGGGGCGGGGGCACAGATACGCAGTATTTT. It codes for CASSLGGGGTDTQYF.

The genes are TRBV15 and TRBJ2-3; TRBD2 matches 10 bases. J lost 5 bases, V lost 3 bases, and 8 bases had no gene match. Germline V gene data show CDR1 as LNHNV and CDR2 as YYDKDF (reference sequence). CDR3 length: 16 residues. This CDR3 reads CATSSIKRGGLDTQYF. The CDR3 DNA reads as TGTGCCACCAGCAGTATAAAGCGGGGGGGCTTAGATACGCAGTATTTT.

The chain links TRBV15 to TRBJ2-7; possibly TRBD1 for D (7 bases). CDR3 length: 15 residues. V was shortened by 1 base and J by 2 bases, with 12 bases between the two germline ends. Germline CDR1 reads LNHNV; CDR2 reads YYDKDF (reference sequence). CDR3 residues: CATSRGGTAAYEQYF. DNA for the CDR3: TGTGCCACCAGCAGAGGCGGGACAGCTGCCTACGAGCAGTACTTC.

A single count supports this clone. The same CDR3 arises from other DNA sequences in this sample as well. This chain uses TRBV2 with TRBJ2-3; possible D gene TRBD1, 6 bases. Trimming pared 4 bases from V and 2 bases from J, leaving 10 bases between. The CDR3 contains 14 residues. Germline CDR1 is SNHLY and CDR2 is FYNNEI. CDR3 in amino acids: CASSVGQLTDTQYF. The CDR3 DNA sequence: TGTGCCAGCAGTGTAGGACAGCTCACAGATACGCAGTATTTT.

This rearrangement joins TRBV18 to TRBJ1-2; D is unclear. CDR3 length: 15 amino acids. The germline CDR1 and CDR2 sequences are KGHSH and LQKENI. V gave up 5 bases and J gave up 0 bases, with 13 bases separating them. CDR3 region: CASSSQVAANYGYTF. The CDR3 DNA follows: TGTGCCAGCTCATCCCAGGTTGCAGCTAACTATGGCTACACCTTC.

The J gene is TRBJ2-3, the V gene TRBV5-1; TRBD1 aligns across 10 bases. The germline CDR1 and CDR2 sequences are SGHRS and YFSETQ. Unmatched junction bases numbered 10, after V lost 4 bases and J lost 5 bases. This CDR3 comprises 16 residues. CDR3 bases: TGCGCCAGCAGCATACGACAGGGGGCAGGTGAAGATACGCAGTATTTT. Its protein product is CASSIRQGAGEDTQYF.

This chain joins TRBV27 and TRBJ2-3; 10 bases match TRBD2. Germline CDR1 reads MNHEY; CDR2 reads SMNVEV (reference sequence). The CDR3 has 19 residues. Trimming removed 3 bases from V and 4 bases from J; junction bases left unmatched: 16. CDR3 DNA sequence: TGTGCCAGCAGTTTGGGAGCGGGGGGGGGTTTTTCCCGACCAGATACGCAGTATTTT. Its protein product is CASSLGAGGGFSRPDTQYF.

The chain recombines TRBV4-3 with TRBJ2-1; no definite D call. The germline V and J ends were trimmed by 0 bases and 2 bases, with 11 bases remaining between them. Germline V gene sequence: CDR1 LGHNA, CDR2 YSLEER. The CDR3 totals 16 residues. In nucleotides, the CDR3 is TGCGCCAGCAGCCAAGATCGTGGGCCACCCTACAATGAGCAGTTCTTC. Translation gives CASSQDRGPPYNEQFF.

The chain recombines TRBV14 with TRBJ2-3; 14 bases are a match to TRBD2. The CDR3 has 16 residues. With 4 bases clipped from V and 5 bases from J, the junction kept 5 bases outside the gene matches. Germline values: CDR1 SGHDN, CDR2 FVKESK. CDR3: CASSRRTSGGRDTQYF. CDR3 DNA: TGTGCCAGCAGCCGGAGGACTAGCGGGGGGAGAGATACGCAGTATTTT.

V usage is TRBV15 and J usage is TRBJ2-3; D is unresolved. The V and J ends lost 1 base and 9 bases respectively, with 8 bases between them. This CDR3 spans 12 amino acids. Per germline, CDR1 LNHNV and CDR2 YYDKDF (reference sequence). The CDR3 loop reads CATSRGSDTQYF. As DNA, the CDR3 is TGTGCCACCAGCAGAGGGAGTGACACGCAGTATTTT.